The 18 T cell receptor beta chains listed next were all sequenced from one sample in a study of OX40 agonist ivuxolimab in advanced cancers. The library was produced with the immunoSEQ multiplex PCR assay. The immuneACCESS repertoire file appears here via TCRdb, limited to in-frame rearrangements. These files lack a portion of the clones; in checked studies, under half of the deficit traces to unresolved V genes, and the cause of the others is not known. The sample table holds tens of thousands of clones, of which approximately 81% were seen once. Together, the top ten hold more than 0.4% of the sample. The source was CD4+ or CD8+ T cells sorted from blood, collected in a trial of the OX40 agonist ivuxolimab. The receptors here all came from an adult with an advanced solid tumor such as melanoma, head and neck, liver or kidney cancer.

The genes are TRBV19 and TRBJ2-4; D may match TRBD1 or TRBD2 (6 bases each). V dropped 4 bases and J dropped 7 bases, with 17 bases sitting between them. Germline lookup yields CDR1 LNHDA and CDR2 SQIVND (reference sequence). This CDR3 contains 15 residues. The CDR3 DNA reads TGTGCCAGTAGTACGGGGGCCAGGCGGACGAACATTCAGTACTTC. Protein sequence: CASSTGARRTNIQYF.

This CDR3 is CSVEDRWDRVNTEAFF. The CDR3 DNA follows: TGCAGCGTTGAAGATAGGTGGGACAGGGTGAACACTGAAGCTTTCTTT. The J gene is TRBJ1-1, the V gene TRBV29-1; 9 bases agree with TRBD1. Per germline, CDR1 SQVTM and CDR2 ANQGSEA. This CDR3 has 16 residues. The J segment lost 0 bases and the V segment lost 0 bases, leaving 5 bases of the junction unmatched.

J is TRBJ2-1 and V is TRBV2, with 14 bases matching TRBD2. The CDR3 consists of 13 residues. J lost 12 bases, V lost 6 bases, and 4 bases had no gene match. Germline values: CDR1 SNHLY, CDR2 FYNNEI. The CDR3 sequence is CASSGTSGSVQFF. DNA of the CDR3: TGTGCCAGCAGCGGGACTAGCGGGAGTGTGCAGTTCTTC.

The chain couples TRBV6-1 to TRBJ2-7; D is uncertain. This CDR3 comprises 12 residues. Per the germline V gene, CDR1 is MNHNS and CDR2 is SASEGT. Trimming pared 1 base from V and 8 bases from J, leaving 9 bases between. Here the CDR3 reads CASSEGDTQQYF. The CDR3, as DNA: TGTGCCAGCAGTGAAGGCGACACACAGCAGTACTTC.

A note on this clone: A much larger clone lies one base from this, so it may be a read error. The rearrangement links TRBV19 to TRBJ1-5, with D possibly matching TRBD1 (5 bases). Germline CDR1 and CDR2: LNHDA and SQIVND (reference sequence). This CDR3 region has 16 residues. Written as DNA, the CDR3 is TGTGCCAGTAGTATCCGCCCGGGAAGGGGCAATCAGCTCCAGCATTTT. As protein: CASSIRPGRGNQLQHF.

This chain uses TRBV27 with TRBJ1-2; D gene unclear. V was clipped by 5 bases and J by 4 bases, with 11 bases between them. Looked up from germline, CDR1 is MNHEY and CDR2 is SMNVEV (reference sequence). The CDR3 sequence is 13 residues long. The CDR3, as DNA: TGTGCCAGCAGTCCAGCCTTGGGCTATGGCTACACCTTC. As protein: CASSPALGYGYTF.

The chain couples TRBV28 to TRBJ2-3; D uncertain. CDR3 length: 13 residues. CDR1 and CDR2 (germline): MDHEN, SYDVKM. Trimming removed 2 bases at V and 2 bases at J, with 5 bases between. CDR3 in DNA: TGTGCCAGCAGTTTACTCAACACAGATACGCAGTATTTT. It codes for CASSLLNTDTQYF.

The chain couples TRBV7-4 to TRBJ1-2, with 9 bases that match TRBD1. Germline CDR1 and CDR2: SGHVT and SQSDAQ. V gave up 9 bases and J gave up 6 bases; unmatched junction bases: 11. The CDR3 loop spans 14 amino acids. The CDR3 bases are TGTGCCAGTAGTACCCGGACAGGGGAGAATGGCTACACCTTC. Translated, it gives CASSTRTGENGYTF.

The chain uses TRBV29-1 and TRBJ2-1; D is possibly TRBD2 (5 bases). V lost 4 bases to trimming and J lost 1 base, with 11 bases between them. Looked up from germline, CDR1 is SQVTM and CDR2 is ANQGSEA. CDR3 length: 14 residues. The CDR3, as DNA: TGCAGCGTTGGGACTGATCGATCCTACAATGAGCAGTTCTTC. It translates to CSVGTDRSYNEQFF.

The chain combines TRBV5-6 with TRBJ2-3, with a tentative D call TRBD2 (6 bases). The ends were cut back, 5 bases at V and 0 bases at J, with 10 bases in the middle. CDR3 size: 14 residues. Germline assignment: CDR1 SGHDT and CDR2 YYEEEE. The CDR3 region is CASRSGLSTDTQYF. For the CDR3, the DNA is TGTGCCAGCAGATCGGGACTCAGCACAGATACGCAGTATTTT.

This chain joins TRBV10-1 and TRBJ2-7, with TRBD2 matching over 14 bases. The V gene end was trimmed by 6 bases and the J gene end by 0 bases; junction bases not matched to a gene: 1. CDR3 length: 15 amino acids. Germline lookup yields CDR1 WNHNN and CDR2 SYGVQD (reference sequence). The CDR3 DNA is TGCGCCAGCAGGACTAGCGGGAGGGCCTCCTACGAGCAGTACTTC. Amino acid sequence: CASRTSGRASYEQYF.

This clone was observed a handful of times. One end of the junction fails to match germline, which may point to a read error. This chain links TRBV7-2 with TRBJ2-4, with TRBD2 matching 8 bases. From germline, CDR1 is SGHTA and CDR2 FQGNSA. This CDR3 spans 14 amino acids. The CDR3 spells CASSLAGGNNIQYF. The CDR3 DNA reads as TGTGCCAGCAGCCTAGCGGGCGGGAATAACATTCAGTACTTC.

This clone was recorded a few times. The chain employs TRBV4-2 and TRBJ2-3; TRBD2 aligns across 10 bases. V was clipped by 1 base and J by 5 bases; unmatched bases: 6. CDR1 and CDR2 from the germline V gene are LGHNA and YNFKEQ. CDR3 size: 16 residues. CDR3 in amino acids: CASSQGLAGMGDTQYF. CDR3 nucleotide sequence: TGTGCCAGCAGCCAAGGACTAGCGGGCATGGGAGATACGCAGTATTTT.

The chain recombines TRBV19 with TRBJ2-2; the D gene is possibly TRBD1 (5 bases). V dropped 0 bases and J dropped 6 bases, with 11 bases sitting between them. The CDR3 covers 15 residues. Germline lookup yields CDR1 LNHDA and CDR2 SQIVND (reference sequence). The CDR3 spells CASSIDPGRAGELFF. In nucleotides, the CDR3 is TGTGCCAGTAGTATAGACCCAGGGCGAGCCGGGGAGCTGTTTTTT.

The chain employs TRBV28 and TRBJ2-3, with no clear D. The CDR3 spans 12 residues. The germline gives CDR1 MDHEN, CDR2 SYDVKM. V dropped 6 bases and J dropped 0 bases, with 4 bases sitting between them. The DNA of the CDR3 is TGTGCCAGCAGGATCAGCACAGATACGCAGTATTTT. This sequence encodes CASRISTDTQYF.

In this sample, this clone turned up a few times. Different DNA sequences within this sample yield the same CDR3. The chain has TRBV7-9 and TRBJ2-3, with no clear D. The CDR3 totals 13 residues. V lost 3 bases, J lost 1 base, and 5 bases lay in between. Germline V gene lookup returns CDR1 SEHNR and CDR2 FQNEAQ (reference sequence). CDR3 DNA sequence: TGTGCCAGCAGCTTTCAGGGCACAGATACGCAGTATTTT. It codes for CASSFQGTDTQYF.

This clone was detected a few times. This rearrangement joins TRBV7-2 to TRBJ1-1; D may be TRBD1 (5 bases). Germline V CDR1 and CDR2: SGHTA, FQGNSA. V lost 5 bases to trimming and J lost 4 bases, with 17 bases between them. This CDR3 region has 15 residues. The CDR3 is CASSPFPRGGTEAFF. As DNA, the CDR3 is TGTGCCAGCAGCCCATTTCCGAGGGGTGGCACTGAAGCTTTCTTT.

A single count supports this clone. CDR3 coding DNA: TGCGCCAGCAGCCTGACTAGCGGGAACACCGGGGAGCTGTTTTTT. Protein sequence: CASSLTSGNTGELFF. The J gene is TRBJ2-2, the V gene TRBV5-1, with 9 bases identical to TRBD2. From germline, CDR1 is SGHRS and CDR2 YFSETQ. J gave up 1 base and V 4 bases, and 2 bases lay outside the gene matches. There are 15 residues in the CDR3.